The 11 T cell receptor beta chains presented below share a single source sample, sequenced in a study of blood T cell repertoires in COVID-19. Using immunoSEQ multiplex PCR, the repertoire was profiled, and TCRdb retains in-frame clones only, with some absent. The profile shows some 200,000 clones, roughly 84% of them singletons. The sample comprised peripheral blood. Source of these receptors: a man in his fifties with active or convalescent COVID-19.

The rearrangement links TRBV7-2 to TRBJ2-1, with 7 nucleotides matching TRBD2. V gave up 5 bases and J gave up 8 bases; unmatched junction bases: 6. CDR1 is SGHTA, CDR2 FQGNSA, per germline. The CDR3 has 13 residues. The CDR3 here is CASSNPGGYEQFF. The CDR3 DNA follows: TGTGCCAGCAGCAACCCCGGGGGGTATGAGCAGTTCTTC.

The chain employs TRBV5-4 and TRBJ2-4; D might be TRBD2 (6 bases). CDR3 size: 15 residues. V lost 3 bases, J lost 1 base, and 11 bases lay in between. CDR1 and CDR2 (germline): SGHNT, YYREEE (reference sequence). The CDR3 nucleotides read TGTGCCAGCAGCTCCAGCGGGTGGGCCAAAAACATTCAGTACTTC. Protein product: CASSSSGWAKNIQYF.

This clone was seen more than once but under ten times. The rearrangement joins TRBV28 to TRBJ2-5; 8 nucleotides align to TRBD1. Germline V gene data show CDR1 as MDHEN and CDR2 as SYDVKM. The CDR3 sequence is 14 residues long. The V gene end was trimmed by 5 bases and the J gene end by 2 bases; junction bases not matched to a gene: 4. CDR3 loop: CASSIRQGQETQYF. CDR3 bases: TGTGCCAGCAGTATACGACAGGGGCAAGAGACCCAGTACTTC.

V usage is TRBV28 and J usage is TRBJ2-7; D is perhaps TRBD1 (5 bases). The CDR3 consists of 15 residues. The ends were cut back, 7 bases at V and 0 bases at J, with 16 bases in the middle. Germline CDR1 reads MDHEN; CDR2 reads SYDVKM. As DNA, the CDR3 is TGTGCCAGCATCCCAGGGTCCCCAAGCTCCTACGAGCAGTACTTC. Protein product: CASIPGSPSSYEQYF.

The chain couples TRBV15 to TRBJ2-1, with TRBD2 matching over 13 bases. The V gene end was trimmed by 0 bases and the J gene end by 1 base; junction bases not matched to a gene: 9. The germline V gene has CDR1 LNHNV and CDR2 YYDKDF (reference sequence). The CDR3 contains 20 residues. The CDR3 nucleotides are TGTGCCACCAGCAGAGAGCCGGGACTAGCGGGGCTATTATCCTACAATGAGCAGTTCTTC. Its protein product is CATSREPGLAGLLSYNEQFF.

CDR3 bases: TGTGCCAGCAGCTTAGTAGGGACAGACCAAGAGACCCAGTACTTC. This encodes CASSLVGTDQETQYF. J is TRBJ2-5 and V is TRBV7-2; TRBD1 agrees at 7 bases. V dropped 1 base and J dropped 0; count of bases not matched to a gene: 2. Germline V gives CDR1 SGHTA, CDR2 FQGNSA. This CDR3 has 15 residues.

The chain is built from TRBV3-1 (or the pseudogene TRBV3-2) and TRBJ1-1; D is unclear. V shed 0 bases and J shed 8 bases, with 10 bases lying between them. Germline V gene sequence: CDR1 LGHDT, CDR2 YNNKEL (reference sequence). This CDR3 is 13 amino acids long. This CDR3 is CASSQEGQTEAFF. The CDR3, as DNA: TGTGCCAGCAGCCAAGAAGGCCAGACAGAAGCTTTCTTT.

The chain uses TRBV19 and TRBJ1-2; 7 nucleotides line up with TRBD1. This CDR3 contains 14 residues. V dropped 4 bases and J dropped 2; count of bases not matched to a gene: 4. Germline loops: CDR1 LNHDA, CDR2 SQIVND (reference sequence). CDR3 sequence (DNA): TGTGCCAGTAGTAGCCCGGGACAGAACTATGGCTACACCTTC. Its translation is CASSSPGQNYGYTF.

The J gene is TRBJ2-5, the V gene TRBV7-2; TRBD2 matches at 12 bases. The ends lost 5 bases at V and 0 bases at J; junction bases unmatched: 7. CDR3 length equals 17 residues. Germline loops: CDR1 SGHTA, CDR2 FQGNSA. Here the CDR3 reads CASSLGRTSGNQETQYF. The CDR3 bases are TGTGCCAGCAGCCTCGGCCGGACTAGCGGGAACCAAGAGACCCAGTACTTC. Combining the CDR3 with reference TRBV7-2 and TRBJ2-5 gives the whole variable domain GAGVSQSPSNKVTEKGKDVELRCDPISGHTALYWYRQSLGQGLEFLIYFQGNSAPDKSGLPSDRFSAERTGGSVSTLTIQRTQQEDSAVYLCASSLGRTSGNQETQYFGPGTRLLVL.

The V gene is TRBV5-1, the J gene TRBJ2-2; perhaps TRBD1 as D (6 bases). Trimming took off 1 base at V and 5 bases at J, with 12 bases between the two ends. CDR1 is SGHRS, CDR2 YFSETQ, per germline. The CDR3 is 15 residues long. The CDR3 DNA reads TGCGCCAGCAGCTTGTCACAGGGAGTAACCGGGGAGCTGTTTTTT. It translates to CASSLSQGVTGELFF.

CDR3 DNA: TGCGCCAGCAGCATAGGACAGCCGAGGGGTGAAAAACTGTTTTTT. Protein product: CASSIGQPRGEKLFF. The chain has TRBV5-1 and TRBJ1-4, with D maybe TRBD1 (6 bases). CDR3 length: 15 residues. Germline V lookup: CDR1 SGHRS, CDR2 YFSETQ. Trimming stripped 4 bases from V and 7 bases from J, with 17 bases between.